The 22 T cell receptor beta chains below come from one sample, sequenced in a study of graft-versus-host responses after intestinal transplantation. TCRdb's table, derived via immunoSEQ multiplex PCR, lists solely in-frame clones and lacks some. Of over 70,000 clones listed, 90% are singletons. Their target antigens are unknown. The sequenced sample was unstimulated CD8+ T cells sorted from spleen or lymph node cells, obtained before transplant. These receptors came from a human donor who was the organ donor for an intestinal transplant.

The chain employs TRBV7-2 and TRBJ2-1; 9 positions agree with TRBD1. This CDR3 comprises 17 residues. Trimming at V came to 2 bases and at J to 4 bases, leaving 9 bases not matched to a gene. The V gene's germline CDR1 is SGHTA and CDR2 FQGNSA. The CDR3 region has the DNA TGTGCCAGCAGCTTAAAGTTGGAGACAGGGGGGTACAATGAGCAGTTCTTC. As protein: CASSLKLETGGYNEQFF.

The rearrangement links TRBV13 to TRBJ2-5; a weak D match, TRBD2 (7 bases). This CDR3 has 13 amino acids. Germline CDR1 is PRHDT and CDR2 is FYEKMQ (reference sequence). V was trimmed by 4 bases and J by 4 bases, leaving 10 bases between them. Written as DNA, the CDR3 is TGTGCCAGCAGCTGGGGGGGGCGAGAGACCCAGTACTTC. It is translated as CASSWGGRETQYF.

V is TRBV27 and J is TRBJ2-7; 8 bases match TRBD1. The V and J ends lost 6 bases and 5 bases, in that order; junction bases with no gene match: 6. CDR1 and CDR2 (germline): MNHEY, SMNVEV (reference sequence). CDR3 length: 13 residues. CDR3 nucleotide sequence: TGTGCCAGCAGCCCGACAGGGGTGGACGAGCAGTACGTC. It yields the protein CASSPTGVDEQYV.

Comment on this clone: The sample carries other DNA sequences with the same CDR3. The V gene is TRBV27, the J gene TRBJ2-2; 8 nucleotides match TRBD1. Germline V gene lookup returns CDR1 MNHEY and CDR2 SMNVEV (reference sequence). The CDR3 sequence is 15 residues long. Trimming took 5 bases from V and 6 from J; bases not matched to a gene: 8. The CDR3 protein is CASSLGQGRAGELFF. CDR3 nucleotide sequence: TGTGCCAGCAGTCTCGGACAGGGTAGGGCCGGGGAGCTGTTTTTT.

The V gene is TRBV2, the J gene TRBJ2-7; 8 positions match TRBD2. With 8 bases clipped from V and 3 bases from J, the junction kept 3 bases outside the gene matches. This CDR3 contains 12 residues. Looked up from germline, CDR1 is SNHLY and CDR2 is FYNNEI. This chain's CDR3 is CASVSGGYEQYV. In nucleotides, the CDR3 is TGTGCCAGCGTCAGCGGGGGCTACGAGCAGTACGTC.

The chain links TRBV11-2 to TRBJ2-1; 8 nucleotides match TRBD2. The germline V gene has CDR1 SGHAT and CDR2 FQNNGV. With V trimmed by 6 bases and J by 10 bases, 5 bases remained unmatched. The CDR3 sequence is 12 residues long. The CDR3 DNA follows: TGTGCCAGCAGGAACCGGGGGGGAGAGCAGTTCTTC. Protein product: CASRNRGGEQFF.

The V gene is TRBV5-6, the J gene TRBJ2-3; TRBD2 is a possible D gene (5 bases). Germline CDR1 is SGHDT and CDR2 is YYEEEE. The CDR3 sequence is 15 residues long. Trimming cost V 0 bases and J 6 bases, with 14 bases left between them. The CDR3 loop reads CASSLGGSGSDTQYF. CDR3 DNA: TGTGCCAGCAGCTTGGGCGGGTCGGGCAGCGATACGCAGTATTTT.

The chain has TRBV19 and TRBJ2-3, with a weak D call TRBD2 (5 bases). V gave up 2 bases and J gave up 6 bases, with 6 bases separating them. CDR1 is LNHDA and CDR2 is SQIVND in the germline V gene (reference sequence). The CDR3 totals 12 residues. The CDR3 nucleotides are TGTGCCAGTAGTATATGGGAGGATACGCAGTATTTT. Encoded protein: CASSIWEDTQYF.

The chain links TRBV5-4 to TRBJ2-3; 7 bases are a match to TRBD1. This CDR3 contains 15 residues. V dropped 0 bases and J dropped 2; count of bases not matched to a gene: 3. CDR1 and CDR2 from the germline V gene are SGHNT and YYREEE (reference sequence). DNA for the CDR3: TGTGCCAGCAGCTTGGAGGACAGGTTCACAGATACGCAGTATTTT. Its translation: CASSLEDRFTDTQYF.

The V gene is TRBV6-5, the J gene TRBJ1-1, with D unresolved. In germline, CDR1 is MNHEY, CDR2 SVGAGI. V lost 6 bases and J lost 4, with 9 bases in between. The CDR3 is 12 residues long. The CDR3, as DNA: TGTGCCAGCAGCTCCCCGGGCACTGAAGCTTTCTTT. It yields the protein CASSSPGTEAFF.

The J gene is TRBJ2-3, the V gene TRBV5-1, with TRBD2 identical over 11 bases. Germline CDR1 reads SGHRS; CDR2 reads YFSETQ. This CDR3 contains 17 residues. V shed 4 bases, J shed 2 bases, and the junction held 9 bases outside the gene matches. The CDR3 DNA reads TGCGCCAGCAGCCCGGAACTAGCGGGGGCGACCACAGATACGCAGTATTTT. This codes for CASSPELAGATTDTQYF.

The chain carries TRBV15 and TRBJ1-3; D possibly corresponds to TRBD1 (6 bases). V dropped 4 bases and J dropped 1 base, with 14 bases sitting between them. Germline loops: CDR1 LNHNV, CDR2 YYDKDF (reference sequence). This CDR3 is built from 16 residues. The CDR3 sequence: CATSMYGGLSGNTIYF. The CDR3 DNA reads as TGTGCCACCAGCATGTACGGGGGGCTATCTGGAAACACCATATATTTT.

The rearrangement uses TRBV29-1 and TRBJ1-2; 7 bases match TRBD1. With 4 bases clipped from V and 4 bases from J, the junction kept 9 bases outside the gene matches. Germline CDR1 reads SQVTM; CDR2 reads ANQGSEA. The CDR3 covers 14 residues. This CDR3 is CSVVWQGDPYGYTF. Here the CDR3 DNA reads TGCAGCGTTGTCTGGCAGGGGGATCCCTATGGCTACACCTTC.

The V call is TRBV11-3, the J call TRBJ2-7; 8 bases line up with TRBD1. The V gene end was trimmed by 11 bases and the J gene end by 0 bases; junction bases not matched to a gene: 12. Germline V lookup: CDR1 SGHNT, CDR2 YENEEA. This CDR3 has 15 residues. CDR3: CAAFDRGPSSYEQYV. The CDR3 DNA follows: TGTGCCGCCTTCGACAGGGGTCCGAGCTCCTACGAGCAGTACGTC.

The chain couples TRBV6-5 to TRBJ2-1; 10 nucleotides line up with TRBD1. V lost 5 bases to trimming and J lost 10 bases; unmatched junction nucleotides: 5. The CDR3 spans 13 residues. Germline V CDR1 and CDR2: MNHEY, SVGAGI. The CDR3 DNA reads TGTGCCAGCAGTAACGACAGGGGGCTGGAGCAGTTCTTC. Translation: CASSNDRGLEQFF.

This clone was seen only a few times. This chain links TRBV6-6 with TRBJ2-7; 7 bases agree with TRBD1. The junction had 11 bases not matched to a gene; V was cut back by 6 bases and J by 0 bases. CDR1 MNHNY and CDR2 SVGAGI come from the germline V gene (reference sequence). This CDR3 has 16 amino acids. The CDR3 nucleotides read TGTGCCAGCAGCCCCACAGGGGAAAAAAGCTCCTACGAGCAGTACGTC. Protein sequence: CASSPTGEKSSYEQYV.

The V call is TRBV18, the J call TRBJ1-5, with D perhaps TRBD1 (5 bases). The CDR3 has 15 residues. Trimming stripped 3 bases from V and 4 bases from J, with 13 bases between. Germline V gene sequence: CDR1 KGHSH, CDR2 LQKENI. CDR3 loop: CASSPGTGDNQPQHF. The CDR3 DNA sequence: TGTGCCAGCTCACCCGGGACGGGAGATAATCAGCCCCAGCATTTT.

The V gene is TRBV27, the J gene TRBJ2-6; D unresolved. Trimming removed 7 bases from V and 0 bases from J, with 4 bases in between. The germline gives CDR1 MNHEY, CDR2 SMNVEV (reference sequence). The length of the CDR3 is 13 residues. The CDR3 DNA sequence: TGTGCCAGCACCTTCTCTGGGGCCAACGTCCTGACTTTC. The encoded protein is CASTFSGANVLTF.

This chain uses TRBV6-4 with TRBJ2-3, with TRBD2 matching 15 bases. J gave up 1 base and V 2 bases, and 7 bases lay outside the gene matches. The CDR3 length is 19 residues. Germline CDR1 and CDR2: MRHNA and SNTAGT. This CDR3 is CASSDAGTSGGLGTDTQYF. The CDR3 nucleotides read TGTGCCAGCAGTGACGCCGGGACTAGCGGGGGGTTGGGCACAGATACGCAGTATTTT.

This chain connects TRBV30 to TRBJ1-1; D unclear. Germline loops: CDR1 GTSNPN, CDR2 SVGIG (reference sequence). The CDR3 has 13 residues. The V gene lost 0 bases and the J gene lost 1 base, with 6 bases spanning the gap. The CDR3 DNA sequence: TGTGCCTGGAGTGTTGACAAGAACACTGAAGCTTTCTTT. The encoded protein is CAWSVDKNTEAFF.

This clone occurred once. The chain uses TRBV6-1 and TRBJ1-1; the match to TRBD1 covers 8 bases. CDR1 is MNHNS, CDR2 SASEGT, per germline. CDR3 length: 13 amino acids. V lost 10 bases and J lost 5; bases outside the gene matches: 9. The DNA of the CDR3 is TGTGCCATCCTGGGTACAGGGGGAACTGAAGCTTTCTTT. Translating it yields CAILGTGGTEAFF.

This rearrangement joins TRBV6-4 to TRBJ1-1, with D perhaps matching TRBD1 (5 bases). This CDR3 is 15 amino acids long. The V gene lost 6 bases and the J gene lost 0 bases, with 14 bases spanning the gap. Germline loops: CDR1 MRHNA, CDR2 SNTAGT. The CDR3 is CASRLGAGVNTEAFF. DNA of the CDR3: TGTGCCAGCAGGCTCGGCGCGGGGGTGAACACTGAAGCTTTCTTT.